The 30 T cell receptor beta chains reported below all come from one sample, sequenced in a study of blood T cell repertoires in COVID-19 (dated by TCRdb to 2018 to 2020). Receptor amplification or capture employed the immunoSEQ multiplex PCR assay. TCRdb mirrors the immuneACCESS table, restricted to in-frame sequences. Some clones are absent from its copies; in checked studies, under half trace to an unresolved V gene, and the reason for the others is unknown. In this sample the table shows some 150,000 clones, about 83% of which occur a single time. Together, the top ten hold 5.5% to 7.5% of the sample. The sample consisted of PBMCs or T cells enriched from blood (not recorded which). Receptors were obtained from a woman in her forties or fifties who had been exposed to COVID-19.

The chain couples TRBV5-5 to TRBJ2-1; TRBD1 aligns across 11 bases. Trimming removed 0 bases from V and 8 bases from J; junction bases left unmatched: 7. Germline CDR1 reads SGHKS; CDR2 reads YYEKEE (reference sequence). The CDR3 loop spans 16 amino acids. The CDR3 is CASSLAVGQGAHEQFF. CDR3 nucleotides: TGTGCCAGCAGCTTGGCCGTCGGACAGGGGGCCCATGAGCAGTTCTTC.

The CDR3 protein is CASGPRTSGGNEQFF. CDR3 in DNA: TGTGCCAGCGGCCCCCGGACTAGCGGCGGTAATGAGCAGTTCTTC. The chain uses TRBV6-2 or TRBV6-3 and TRBJ2-1, with 10 positions matching TRBD2. With 8 bases clipped from V and 7 bases from J, the junction kept 11 bases outside the gene matches. The CDR3 extends over 15 amino acids. Germline V gene lookup returns CDR1 MNHEY and CDR2 SVGEGT.

CDR3 DNA: TGTGCCAGCAGTTCGACAGGGGGCACAGATACGCAGTATTTT. Translated: CASSSTGGTDTQYF. V is TRBV6-5 and J is TRBJ2-3; 8 bases are a match to TRBD1. Unmatched junction bases numbered 1, after V lost 4 bases and J lost 1 base. Germline V gene sequence: CDR1 MNHEY, CDR2 SVGAGI. The CDR3 consists of 14 residues.

The chain carries TRBV5-1 and TRBJ2-7; 12 bases are a match to TRBD2. Germline V CDR1 and CDR2: SGHRS, YFSETQ. The CDR3 is 13 residues long. Trimming removed 5 bases from V and 6 bases from J; junction bases left unmatched: 3. The CDR3 protein is CASRLAGGSEQYF. Here the CDR3 DNA reads TGCGCCAGCAGACTAGCGGGAGGAAGCGAGCAGTACTTC.

This chain uses TRBV5-4 with TRBJ2-7; perhaps TRBD2 as D (6 bases). The CDR3 is made up of 15 amino acids. Trimming took 1 base from V and 0 from J, leaving 11 bases between them. CDR1 and CDR2 (germline): SGHNT, YYREEE (reference sequence). DNA for the CDR3: TGTGCCAGCAGCTTGACCGGGACTGGCTCCTACGAGCAGTACTTC. It specifies CASSLTGTGSYEQYF.

The chain joins TRBV30 to TRBJ2-3, with 9 nucleotides matching TRBD2. This CDR3 contains 16 residues. J lost 5 bases, V lost 5 bases, and 14 bases had no gene match. Germline-derived CDR1 and CDR2 are GTSNPN and SVGIG (reference sequence). CDR3: CAWAQGLAGPRDTQYF. DNA for the CDR3: TGTGCCTGGGCGCAAGGTCTAGCGGGGCCGAGAGATACGCAGTATTTT.

The V gene is TRBV4-3, the J gene TRBJ1-2, with 9 bases aligning to TRBD1. Losses at the gene ends were 4 bases for V and 0 bases for J; bases not matched to a gene: 6. CDR3 length equals 16 residues. Germline V gene sequence: CDR1 LGHNA, CDR2 YSLEER. The CDR3 sequence: CASSPGQGTANYGYTF. As DNA, the CDR3 is TGCGCCAGCAGCCCCGGACAGGGGACGGCTAACTATGGCTACACCTTC.

This chain connects TRBV25-1 to TRBJ1-2, with TRBD1 identical over 12 bases. After removal of 8 bases from V and 4 bases from J, the junction contained 8 bases not matched to a gene. Germline lookup yields CDR1 MGHDK and CDR2 SYGVNS. The CDR3 loop spans 15 amino acids. The CDR3 loop is CASAGTGGWIYGYTF. CDR3 sequence (DNA): TGTGCCAGCGCCGGGACAGGGGGCTGGATCTATGGCTACACCTTC.

This clone has a handful of counts. The rearrangement links TRBV7-2 to TRBJ1-6; D might be TRBD1 (6 bases). The V end was cut by 1 base, the J end by 7 bases, with 11 bases between. CDR1 and CDR2 (germline): SGHTA, FQGNSA. The CDR3 has 15 amino acids. The DNA of the CDR3 is TGTGCCAGCAGCTTAGAACAGGGAGAGAATTCACCCCTCCACTTT. It encodes CASSLEQGENSPLHF.

J is TRBJ2-1 and V is TRBV9; 8 bases fit TRBD1. The CDR3 loop spans 13 amino acids. Germline CDR1 is SGDLS and CDR2 is YYNGEE. V shed 3 bases and J 8 bases; nucleotides not matched to a gene: 4. This CDR3 reads CASSAGQGYEQFF. The CDR3 DNA is TGTGCCAGCAGCGCTGGACAGGGTTATGAGCAGTTCTTC.

This chain uses TRBV3-1 (or the pseudogene TRBV3-2) with TRBJ1-3; 7 nucleotides match TRBD1. V shed 0 bases and J 4 bases; nucleotides not matched to a gene: 6. The CDR3 consists of 16 residues. CDR1 and CDR2 from the germline V gene are LGHDT and YNNKEL (reference sequence). This chain's CDR3 is CASSQDVGGPGNTIYF. The DNA of the CDR3 is TGTGCCAGCAGCCAAGACGTAGGGGGCCCAGGAAACACCATATATTTT.

The V call is TRBV18, the J call TRBJ1-4, with 7 bases identical to TRBD1. The J segment lost 4 bases and the V segment lost 4 bases, leaving 12 bases of the junction unmatched. This CDR3 region has 17 residues. Germline CDR1 reads KGHSH; CDR2 reads LQKENI. DNA of the CDR3: TGTGCCAGCTCACTGAAACAGGGGACAAGGCATAATGAAAAACTGTTTTTT. Translation gives CASSLKQGTRHNEKLFF. Using reference TRBV18 and TRBJ1-4 for the parts outside the CDR3, the full variable domain is NAGVMQNPRHLVRRRGQEARLRCSPMKGHSHVYWYRQLPEEGLKFMVYLQKENIIDESGMPKERFSAEFPKEGPSILRIQQVVRGDSAAYFCASSLKQGTRHNEKLFFGSGTQLSVL.

V and J are TRBV11-2 and TRBJ1-1, with D perhaps TRBD1 (6 bases). The V end lost 5 bases, the J end lost 0 bases, and 10 bases lay between the germline ends. The CDR3 length is 14 residues. The germline V gene has CDR1 SGHAT and CDR2 FQNNGV. For the CDR3, the DNA is TGTGCCAGCAGCCCGGACAGAGTGAACACTGAAGCTTTCTTT. Translating gives CASSPDRVNTEAFF.

The J gene is TRBJ2-5, the V gene TRBV30; 9 positions match TRBD1. Trimming took 0 bases from V and 5 from J; bases not matched to a gene: 1. This CDR3 is 13 amino acids long. Germline V CDR1 and CDR2: GTSNPN, SVGIG (reference sequence). The CDR3 nucleotides read TGTGCCTGGAGTGTTGGACAGGGGGAGACCCAGTACTTC. Its translation is CAWSVGQGETQYF. Looking up the rest from reference TRBV30 and TRBJ2-5 gives the full variable domain: SQTIHQWPATLVQPVGSPLSLECTVEGTSNPNLYWYRQAAGRGLQLLFYSVGIGQISSEVPQNLSASRPQDRQFILSSKKLLLSDSGFYLCAWSVGQGETQYFGPGTRLLVL.

This chain joins TRBV9 and TRBJ1-6; D is unresolved. The ends were cut back, 2 bases at V and 0 bases at J, with 12 bases in the middle. The germline gives CDR1 SGDLS, CDR2 YYNGEE. This CDR3 comprises 17 residues. CDR3 in DNA: TGTGCCAGCAGCGTTCTATCGGAGGGCTCCTATAATTCACCCCTCCACTTT. Translated: CASSVLSEGSYNSPLHF.

The chain uses TRBV7-2 and TRBJ2-7; 7 nucleotides agree with TRBD2. The ends lost 1 base at V and 5 bases at J; junction bases unmatched: 8. The CDR3 has 15 residues. CDR1 and CDR2 (germline): SGHTA, FQGNSA. The CDR3 sequence is CASSLVSTSVNEQYF. The CDR3 DNA reads as TGTGCCAGCAGCTTAGTGTCCACTAGCGTCAACGAGCAGTACTTC.

The CDR3 bases are TGTGCTAGTGGTCCGCGGGGGGATAGCACAGATACGCAGTATTTT. It encodes CASGPRGDSTDTQYF. V usage is TRBV12-5 and J usage is TRBJ2-3; 8 bases are shared with TRBD2. The CDR3 has 15 residues. From germline, CDR1 is LGHNT and CDR2 FRNRAP. Trimming removed 5 bases from V and 0 bases from J; junction bases left unmatched: 4.

J is TRBJ1-1 and V is TRBV9, with unresolved D. This CDR3 has 13 amino acids. The V end lost 1 base, the J end lost 5 bases, and 9 bases lay between the germline ends. Germline CDR1 reads SGDLS; CDR2 reads YYNGEE. CDR3 in DNA: TGTGCCAGCAGCGTACTAGCGGGAACTGAAGCTTTCTTT. Translated, it gives CASSVLAGTEAFF.

In its sample, this clone was seen a few times. The chain joins TRBV14 to TRBJ1-4; D not resolved. In germline, CDR1 is SGHDN, CDR2 FVKESK. CDR3 length: 19 residues. V was shortened by 4 bases and J by 0 bases, with 21 bases between the two germline ends. This chain's CDR3 is CASSRKTISLSSTNEKLFF. The CDR3 bases are TGTGCCAGCAGCCGCAAGACTATCAGTTTGTCGTCAACTAATGAAAAACTGTTTTTT.

Of note for this clone: Other DNA sequences in this sample translate to the same CDR3. This chain uses TRBV6-5 with TRBJ1-6; 11 bases fit TRBD1. V was pared by 2 bases and J by 9 bases, with 0 bases of the junction left unmatched. Germline V lookup: CDR1 MNHEY, CDR2 SVGAGI. The CDR3 extends over 14 amino acids. In DNA form, the CDR3 reads TGTGCCAGCAGTTACGGGACAGGGGGTTCACCCCTCCACTTT. Translation: CASSYGTGGSPLHF.

V usage is TRBV7-2 and J usage is TRBJ2-1, with a tentative D call TRBD2 (6 bases). V lost 1 base and J lost 4, with 14 bases in between. Germline V gene lookup returns CDR1 SGHTA and CDR2 FQGNSA. CDR3 length: 16 residues. CDR3 protein: CASSLDGRKTYNEQFF. CDR3 coding DNA: TGTGCCAGCAGCTTAGACGGGAGAAAGACTTACAATGAGCAGTTCTTC.

The chain carries TRBV27 and TRBJ2-5, with TRBD2 matching over 9 bases. Germline assignment: CDR1 MNHEY and CDR2 SMNVEV (reference sequence). V dropped 2 bases and J dropped 9; count of bases not matched to a gene: 13. This CDR3 region has 16 residues. This CDR3 reads CASSLTHPTSGLAQYF. The CDR3 bases are TGTGCCAGCAGTTTAACCCACCCCACTAGCGGGTTGGCCCAGTACTTC.

This clone has more than one count but fewer than ten. The chain joins TRBV6-5 to TRBJ2-7, with 7 nucleotides matching TRBD2. Germline assignment: CDR1 MNHEY and CDR2 SVGAGI. The CDR3 spans 14 residues. V trimming: 2 bases; J trimming: 5 bases; junction bases outside the gene matches: 6. The CDR3 DNA reads as TGTGCCAGCAGTTACGGCGGGAGAATGAACGAGCAGTACTTC. The encoded protein is CASSYGGRMNEQYF.

This clone was seen more than once but under ten times. The rearrangement links TRBV7-2 to TRBJ1-5; D may be TRBD1 (6 bases). The CDR3 is 14 residues long. The V end lost 1 base, the J end lost 6 bases, and 10 bases lay between the germline ends. CDR1 and CDR2 (germline): SGHTA, FQGNSA. The CDR3 region is CASSLVGAPQPQHF. Here the CDR3 DNA reads TGTGCCAGCAGCTTAGTGGGGGCGCCTCAGCCCCAGCATTTT.

The gene calls are TRBV12-5 and TRBJ2-4, with 8 bases matching TRBD1. The CDR3 consists of 16 residues. V gave up 5 bases and J gave up 3 bases; unmatched junction bases: 9. Germline CDR1 reads LGHNT; CDR2 reads FRNRAP. This chain's CDR3 is CASGPPGQVGKNIQYF. DNA of the CDR3: TGTGCTAGTGGTCCCCCGGGACAGGTTGGCAAAAACATTCAGTACTTC.

The count of this clone is one. The chain joins TRBV4-1 to TRBJ1-4; D gene unclear. There are 16 residues in the CDR3. The ends were cut back, 1 base at V and 3 bases at J, with 12 bases in the middle. Germline V CDR1 and CDR2: MGHRA, YSYEKL. CDR3 DNA sequence: TGCGCCAGCAGCCAAGCGTCGCGGGTTTCTAATGAAAAACTGTTTTTT. It specifies CASSQASRVSNEKLFF.

This clone was counted ten times or more. The V and J genes are TRBV2 and TRBJ2-1; D perhaps matches TRBD1 (5 bases). V was shortened by 4 bases and J by 3 bases, with 10 bases between the two germline ends. Looked up from germline, CDR1 is SNHLY and CDR2 is FYNNEI. There are 14 residues in the CDR3. The CDR3 region is CASSAPGYYNEQFF. The CDR3 DNA follows: TGTGCCAGCAGTGCCCCAGGGTACTACAATGAGCAGTTCTTC.

This clone has just one count. The chain couples TRBV5-1 to TRBJ2-1; tentatively, D is TRBD2 (6 bases). CDR1 and CDR2 (germline): SGHRS, YFSETQ. CDR3 length: 16 residues. Between the trimmed V and J ends, which lost 5 bases and 9 bases, there was a span of 24 bases. CDR3 nucleotides: TGCGCCAGCAGGCCTACGGTTGGGGGGACGATGATTGAGCAGTTCTTC. Protein: CASRPTVGGTMIEQFF.

V is TRBV4-3 and J is TRBJ2-2, with D perhaps TRBD1 (6 bases). V was clipped by 1 base and J by 2 bases, with 11 bases between them. Germline assignment: CDR1 LGHNA and CDR2 YSLEER. This CDR3 has 16 residues. The CDR3 loop is CASSQGTVSNTGELFF. The DNA for the CDR3 is TGCGCCAGCAGCCAAGGGACAGTTTCCAACACCGGGGAGCTGTTTTTT.

The V and J genes are TRBV29-1 and TRBJ1-1; D is ambiguous. The V end lost 5 bases, the J end lost 4 bases, and 17 bases lay between the germline ends. Germline-derived CDR1 and CDR2 are SQVTM and ANQGSEA. This CDR3 comprises 14 residues. The DNA for the CDR3 is TGCAGCGTTCCCCAGTTCGGGAGCTCCACTGAAGCTTTCTTT. As protein: CSVPQFGSSTEAFF.